The following is a T cell receptor beta chain sequence with its context. Its antigen is not identified. The sample originates from a study of T cell responses to AZD1222 COVID-19 vaccine. Looking at the study overall: Pooling of second doses given at about 4 or about 12 weeks was done. Findings of the study overall: Close to half of all spike-specific TCRs reportedly target regions of the variants that are unmutated. It should be noted that donors were predominantly white British and more often female, and clonal diversity was possibly underestimated. Seropositivity was recorded at baseline in only 5 or 6 AZD1222 recipients.

With 10 bases removed from V and 6 bases from J, the gap between germline ends came to 33 bases. The germline CDR1 and CDR2 sequences are LNHDA and SQIVND (reference sequence). CDR3 length: 19 residues. Clones were read by immunoSEQ multiplex PCR, and TCRdb kept only the in-frame ones, dropping some. The table has more than 150,000 clones, 94% seen once; the top ten hold 0.64%. The source of this sequence is an adult in good health. The rearrangement joins TRBV19 to TRBJ1-4, with D perhaps matching TRBD1 (5 bases). The sequenced sample was peripheral blood, obtained on day 0 of AZD1222 vaccination. CDR3 region: CATTTEKNRIQAPHEKLFF. CDR3 bases: TGTGCCACCACAACCGAAAAAAACAGGATCCAGGCCCCCCATGAAAAACTGTTTTTT. The full variable domain, with the rest looked up from reference TRBV19 and TRBJ1-4, is DGGITQSPKYLFRKEGQNVTLSCEQNLNHDAMYWYRQDPGQGLRLIYYSQIVNDFQKGDIAEGYSVSREKKESFPLTVTSAQKNPTAFYLCATTTEKNRIQAPHEKLFFGSGTQLSVL.